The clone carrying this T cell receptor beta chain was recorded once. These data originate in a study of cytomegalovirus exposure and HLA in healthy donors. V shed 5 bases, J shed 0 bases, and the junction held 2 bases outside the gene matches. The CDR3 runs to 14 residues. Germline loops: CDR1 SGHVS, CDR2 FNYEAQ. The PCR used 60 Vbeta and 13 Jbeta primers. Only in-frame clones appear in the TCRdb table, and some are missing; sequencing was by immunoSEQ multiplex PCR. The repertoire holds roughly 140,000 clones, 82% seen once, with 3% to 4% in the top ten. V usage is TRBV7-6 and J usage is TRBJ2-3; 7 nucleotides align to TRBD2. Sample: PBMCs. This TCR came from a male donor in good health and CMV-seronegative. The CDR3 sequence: CASSRAGSTDTQYF. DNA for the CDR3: TGTGCCAGCAGCCGAGCGGGGAGCACAGATACGCAGTATTTT.